Below, 15 T cell receptor beta chains from the same sample are listed, as sequenced in a study of cytomegalovirus exposure and HLA in healthy donors. Both 60 Vbeta primers and 13 Jbeta primers went into the PCR. Assay used: immunoSEQ multiplex PCR; TCRdb lists only in-frame clones, some missing. The table lists 180,000 or so clones, roughly 85% of them singletons. What was sequenced was PBMCs. The receptors originated from a man between 45 and 60 years old in good health and CMV-seropositive.

This clone was seen only a few times. V and J are TRBV7-3 and TRBJ2-3; 9 bases map to TRBD2. J gave up 6 bases and V 2 bases, and 6 bases lay outside the gene matches. CDR3 length: 15 amino acids. Germline values: CDR1 SGHTA, CDR2 FQGTGA. Here the CDR3 DNA reads TGTGCCAGCAGCTTATCAGCGGGGGGAATGGATACGCAGTATTTT. Protein product: CASSLSAGGMDTQYF.

The genes are TRBV4-1 and TRBJ1-6; 7 nucleotides agree with TRBD1. The CDR3 is 16 amino acids. Germline trimming cut 1 base from V and 7 bases from J; bases unmatched to any gene: 7. Germline V gives CDR1 MGHRA, CDR2 YSYEKL. CDR3 region: CASSQADRSGNSPLHF. The DNA of the CDR3 is TGCGCCAGCAGCCAAGCGGACAGGTCAGGGAATTCACCCCTCCACTTT.

The J gene is TRBJ1-5, the V gene TRBV7-2; D is unresolved. Germline V CDR1 and CDR2: SGHTA, FQGNSA. V lost 2 bases and J lost 3, with 11 bases in between. The CDR3 runs 15 residues. CDR3 residues: CASSLFPGNNQPQHF. The DNA for the CDR3 is TGTGCCAGCAGCTTATTCCCGGGAAACAATCAGCCCCAGCATTTT.

The rearrangement joins TRBV2 to TRBJ1-4; D gene uncertain. This CDR3 is built from 13 residues. Germline-derived CDR1 and CDR2 are SNHLY and FYNNEI. V was pared by 1 base and J by 13 bases, with 13 bases between. The CDR3 loop is CASSEVGKDLLFF. In DNA, the CDR3 is TGTGCCAGCAGTGAAGTCGGAAAGGACTTACTGTTTTTT. The full variable domain, its missing parts supplied by reference TRBV2 and TRBJ1-4, is EPEVTQTPSHQVTQMGQEVILRCVPISNHLYFYWYRQILGQKVEFLVSFYNNEISEKSEIFDDQFSVERPDGSNFTLKIRSTKLEDSAMYFCASSEVGKDLLFFGSGTQLSVL.

This clone has just one count. V and J are TRBV11-2 and TRBJ2-5, with 11 bases identical to TRBD2. V was pared by 1 base and J by 2 bases, with 3 bases of the junction left unmatched. Germline V lookup: CDR1 SGHAT, CDR2 FQNNGV. CDR3 size: 16 residues. The CDR3 sequence: CASSLVLAGAQETQYF. The CDR3 region has the DNA TGTGCCAGCAGCTTAGTACTAGCGGGGGCACAAGAGACCCAGTACTTC.

V gene TRBV29-1 combines with J gene TRBJ1-2; 12 nucleotides line up with TRBD1. This CDR3 spans 14 amino acids. The germline CDR1 and CDR2 sequences are SQVTM and ANQGSEA. Trimming at V came to 7 bases and at J to 8 bases, leaving 11 bases not matched to a gene. The CDR3 loop is CSGRLGQGAGGYTF. CDR3 nucleotides: TGCAGCGGCCGCCTGGGACAGGGGGCGGGGGGCTACACCTTC. Full variable domain (rest looked up from reference TRBV29-1 and TRBJ1-2): SAVISQKPSRDICQRGTSLTIQCQVDSQVTMMFWYRQQPGQSLTLIATANQGSEATYESGFVIDKFPISRPNLTFSTLTVSNMSPEDSSIYLCSGRLGQGAGGYTFGSGTRLTVV.

This clone appeared a few times. V usage is TRBV7-8 and J usage is TRBJ2-1; the D is unclear. The V and J ends lost 5 bases and 2 bases respectively, with 10 bases between them. The CDR3 consists of 14 residues. CDR1 is SGHVS, CDR2 FQNEAQ, per germline. In DNA form, the CDR3 reads TGTGCCAGCAGCCTAGACCGCGCCTACAATGAGCAGTTCTTC. Translation gives CASSLDRAYNEQFF.

A few counts support this clone. V usage is TRBV15 and J usage is TRBJ2-3; 7 positions agree with TRBD1. The germline gives CDR1 LNHNV, CDR2 YYDKDF (reference sequence). CDR3 length: 15 residues. J lost 4 bases, V lost 3 bases, and 7 bases had no gene match. The CDR3 DNA reads as TGTGCCACCAGCAGTTCACAGGGGTGGCCAGATACGCAGTATTTT. Its protein is CATSSSQGWPDTQYF.

CDR3 DNA: TGTGCCACCCGGGGACAGGCAGCCTACGAGCAGTACTTC. Its translation: CATRGQAAYEQYF. The chain combines TRBV6-5 with TRBJ2-5; 8 bases map to TRBD1. Gene TRBJ2-7 matches the end of the DNA better, so the J call may be wrong. Germline-derived CDR1 and CDR2 are MNHEY and SVGAGI. CDR3 length equals 13 residues.

The chain carries TRBV19 and TRBJ1-6; the D is unclear. The CDR3 is made up of 13 amino acids. The V gene lost 0 bases and the J gene lost 10 bases, with 7 bases spanning the gap. Germline CDR1 LNHDA, CDR2 SQIVND (reference sequence). CDR3 DNA: TGTGCCAGTAGTATAGAACAGCACTCACCCCTCCACTTT. Translation: CASSIEQHSPLHF.

The CDR3 spells CASSLLGREGQPQHF. In DNA form, the CDR3 reads TGTGCCAGCAGCCTCCTAGGGAGGGAGGGTCAGCCCCAGCATTTT. The rearrangement uses TRBV28 and TRBJ1-5; D gene unclear. Germline V gives CDR1 MDHEN, CDR2 SYDVKM. V was trimmed by 6 bases and J by 6 bases, leaving 18 bases between them. The CDR3 sequence is 15 residues long.

The rearrangement links TRBV29-1 to TRBJ2-5, with D perhaps matching TRBD1 (5 bases). Trimming stripped 6 bases from V and 0 bases from J, with 14 bases between. The CDR3 is made up of 14 amino acids. CDR1 and CDR2 (germline): SQVTM, ANQGSEA. CDR3 nucleotide sequence: TGCAGCGTCCCCCTTGGGGCGTACCAAGAGACCCAGTACTTC. Amino acids: CSVPLGAYQETQYF.

The genes are TRBV6-6 and TRBJ2-7; maybe TRBD1 (5 bases). Trimming shortened V by 5 bases and J by 3 bases, and 11 bases separated the two germline ends. There are 13 residues in the CDR3. The germline CDR1 and CDR2 sequences are MNHNY and SVGAGI (reference sequence). This CDR3 is CASSPQGFYEQYF. The CDR3 DNA sequence: TGTGCCAGCAGTCCCCAGGGCTTCTACGAGCAGTACTTC.

V is TRBV15 and J is TRBJ2-7; the match to TRBD1 covers 9 bases. Germline loops: CDR1 LNHNV, CDR2 YYDKDF (reference sequence). The CDR3 loop spans 14 amino acids. After removal of 4 bases from V and 2 bases from J, the junction contained 3 bases not matched to a gene. Here the CDR3 reads CATSTDRGPYEQYF. The CDR3, as DNA: TGTGCCACCAGCACGGACAGGGGACCCTACGAGCAGTACTTC. The full variable domain, rest sourced from reference TRBV15 and TRBJ2-7, is DAMVIQNPRYQVTQFGKPVTLSCSQTLNHNVMYWYQQKSSQAPKLLFHYYDKDFNNEADTPDNFQSRRPNTSFCFLDIRSPGLGDTAMYLCATSTDRGPYEQYFGPGTRLTVT.

The chain combines TRBV6-4 with TRBJ2-3; TRBD1 matches at 8 bases. The J segment lost 4 bases and the V segment lost 3 bases, leaving 0 bases of the junction unmatched. CDR1 and CDR2 from the germline V gene are MRHNA and SNTAGT. This CDR3 region has 13 residues. The CDR3 DNA reads as TGTGCCAGCAGTGAACAGGGGGCAGATACGCAGTATTTT. Its translation: CASSEQGADTQYF.